This T cell receptor (beta chain) was sequenced for a study of Graves' ophthalmopathy and Graves' hyperthyroidism. The V end was cut by 0 bases, the J end by 3 bases, with 8 bases between. The CDR3 consists of 14 residues. CDR1 and CDR2 (germline): LGHNT, FRNRAP. For repertoire sequencing, the TCR beta CDR3 regions were amplified from RNA transcripts. HTBI-primed first-round RT-PCR preceded second-round multiplex PCR. TCRdb processed the multiplex PCR reads anew with MiXCR; each CDR3 protein has one entry. The sample holds approximately 210,000 distinct CDR3 sequences, 25% to 30% seen once. Sequencing input: peripheral blood. The genes are TRBV12-5 and TRBJ1-1; D gene ambiguous. The TCR was taken from a man aged 45-60 years with Graves' ophthalmopathy. In nucleotides, the CDR3 is TGTGCTAGTGGTTTGGTACCGGGATACACTGAAGCTTTCTTT. Its translation: CASGLVPGYTEAFF.